Listed here are 29 T cell receptor beta chains from one sample, sequenced in a study of technical replicates of blood from a handful of donors. TCRdb's table, derived via immunoSEQ multiplex PCR, lists solely in-frame clones and lacks some. The repertoire holds 70,000 or so clones, with over 75% as singletons. Source material: PBMCs. All receptors derive from a human donor in good health. Some clones in this sample may be carry-over from other donors' samples.

The genes are TRBV5-1 and TRBJ2-1, with D perhaps TRBD2 (5 bases). With 1 base removed from V and 1 base from J, the gap between germline ends came to 12 bases. Germline V lookup: CDR1 SGHRS, CDR2 YFSETQ. The CDR3 extends over 16 amino acids. The CDR3 DNA reads as TGCGCCAGCAGCTTGATGGTCGAGGGATCCTACAATGAGCAGTTCTTC. It encodes CASSLMVEGSYNEQFF.

This chain uses TRBV30 with TRBJ2-3, with 13 bases matching TRBD2. This CDR3 comprises 15 residues. Trimming took 2 bases from V and 8 from J; bases not matched to a gene: 7. CDR1 is GTSNPN and CDR2 is SVGIG in the germline V gene (reference sequence). CDR3 sequence (DNA): TGTGCCTGGAGTCCGACTAGCGGGAGGAGGGCTACGCAGTATTTT. It yields the protein CAWSPTSGRRATQYF.

The chain links TRBV5-4 to TRBJ2-1; D is ambiguous. CDR3 length: 13 residues. Germline CDR1 SGHNT, CDR2 YYREEE (reference sequence). V lost 2 bases and J 6 bases, leaving 9 bases between the germline ends. CDR3 protein: CASSFWPPNEQFF. The CDR3 DNA reads TGTGCCAGCAGCTTCTGGCCCCCCAATGAGCAGTTCTTC.

This rearrangement joins TRBV10-1 to TRBJ1-4; TRBD1 is a possible D gene (6 bases). Germline V gene sequence: CDR1 WNHNN, CDR2 SYGVQD (reference sequence). The V gene lost 9 bases and the J gene lost 5 bases, with 13 bases spanning the gap. This CDR3 region has 13 residues. The chain's CDR3 is CARQGSPNEKLFF. The CDR3 DNA reads as TGCGCCAGGCAGGGGTCCCCCAATGAAAAACTGTTTTTT.

The rearrangement links TRBV11-2 to TRBJ2-1; D is uncertain. Trimming cost V 5 bases and J 0 bases, with 14 bases left between them. The germline gives CDR1 SGHAT, CDR2 FQNNGV. This CDR3 spans 16 amino acids. The CDR3 DNA is TGTGCCAGCAGCGCTAGAGTGGGTTACTCCTACAATGAGCAGTTCTTC. Amino acids: CASSARVGYSYNEQFF.

This chain connects TRBV18 to TRBJ2-7; 11 bases align to TRBD2. The junction had 6 bases not matched to a gene; V was cut back by 6 bases and J by 2 bases. In germline, CDR1 is KGHSH, CDR2 LQKENI. This CDR3 has 15 amino acids. The CDR3 sequence is CASSGGTSGTYEQYF. The CDR3 nucleotides read TGTGCCAGCTCGGGGGGGACTAGCGGAACCTACGAGCAGTACTTC.

The chain joins TRBV7-3 to TRBJ2-5; D possibly corresponds to TRBD1 (5 bases). This CDR3 is 13 amino acids long. Germline V CDR1 and CDR2: SGHTA, FQGTGA. Trimming removed 3 bases from V and 5 bases from J, with 10 bases in between. The CDR3 spells CASSFQGEETQYF. The CDR3 region has the DNA TGTGCCAGCAGCTTTCAGGGTGAGGAGACCCAGTACTTC.

The chain recombines TRBV7-8 with TRBJ1-1; no definite D call. Germline lookup yields CDR1 SGHVS and CDR2 FQNEAQ. The CDR3 totals 13 residues. Trimming shortened V by 4 bases and J by 8 bases, and 14 bases separated the two germline ends. The CDR3 DNA sequence: TGTGCCAGCAGCTCCCCGAGTACGAACGAAGCTTTCTTT. This gives the protein CASSSPSTNEAFF.

The sample holds a few counts of this clone. This chain joins TRBV7-2 and TRBJ2-1; weak D call: TRBD2 (6 bases). Germline V gene lookup returns CDR1 SGHTA and CDR2 FQGNSA. The V end lost 4 bases, the J end lost 5 bases, and 21 bases lay between the germline ends. The CDR3 totals 17 residues. CDR3 sequence: CASSSRSGVAAHNEQFF. In DNA, the CDR3 is TGTGCCAGCAGCTCCAGGTCAGGAGTAGCGGCCCACAATGAGCAGTTCTTC.

This rearrangement joins TRBV2 to TRBJ2-3; the D gene is possibly TRBD1 (6 bases). Germline-derived CDR1 and CDR2 are SNHLY and FYNNEI. V was pared by 6 bases and J by 0 bases, with 13 bases between. The CDR3 sequence is 15 residues long. The CDR3 nucleotides are TGTGCCAGCAGGTCACAGGGCCCTAGCACAGATACGCAGTATTTT. Translated: CASRSQGPSTDTQYF.

The rearrangement uses TRBV11-2 and TRBJ2-7; 7 bases agree with TRBD1. The junction had 1 base not matched to a gene; V was cut back by 2 bases and J by 3 bases. Germline values: CDR1 SGHAT, CDR2 FQNNGV. The CDR3 sequence is 13 residues long. CDR3 sequence: CASSLRDSYEQYF. The CDR3 nucleotides are TGTGCCAGCAGCTTACGGGACAGCTACGAGCAGTACTTC.

This rearrangement joins TRBV18 to TRBJ1-6; no definite D call. Germline V gives CDR1 KGHSH, CDR2 LQKENI. CDR3 length: 15 residues. The V gene lost 3 bases and the J gene lost 0 bases, with 6 bases spanning the gap. CDR3 nucleotide sequence: TGTGCCAGCTCACCTTCCAGCTCCTATAATTCACCCCTCCACTTT. Its protein product is CASSPSSSYNSPLHF.

V and J are TRBV5-8 and TRBJ2-1, with D tentatively TRBD2 (5 bases). The ends were cut back, 4 bases at V and 8 bases at J, with 10 bases in the middle. Germline V gives CDR1 SGHTS, CDR2 YDEGEE. CDR3 length: 12 amino acids. Here the CDR3 reads CASSPEGHEQFF. CDR3 bases: TGTGCCAGCAGCCCCGAGGGCCATGAGCAGTTCTTC.

The chain recombines TRBV7-9 with TRBJ2-1, with 11 bases identical to TRBD2. The CDR3 sequence is 14 residues long. J lost 7 bases, V lost 4 bases, and 3 bases had no gene match. Germline V gene data show CDR1 as SEHNR and CDR2 as FQNEAQ (reference sequence). The CDR3, as DNA: TGTGCCAGCAGCTCGGGACTAGCGGCTAATGAGCAGTTCTTC. Translated: CASSSGLAANEQFF.

V is TRBV6-5 and J is TRBJ2-1, with D unresolved. Trimming took 2 bases from V and 4 from J, leaving 9 bases between them. The CDR3 has 14 amino acids. Germline assignment: CDR1 MNHEY and CDR2 SVGAGI. DNA for the CDR3: TGTGCCAGCAGTTACGGCGACGGGTACAATGAGCAGTTCTTC. Its protein is CASSYGDGYNEQFF.

The J gene is TRBJ1-1, the V gene TRBV2, with D hard to call. In germline, CDR1 is SNHLY, CDR2 FYNNEI. V lost 8 bases and J 1 base, leaving 11 bases between the germline ends. The CDR3 is 13 residues long. The CDR3 loop reads CASREGGNTEAFF. The DNA for the CDR3 is TGTGCCAGCCGGGAGGGCGGGAACACTGAAGCTTTCTTT.

The rearrangement joins TRBV30 to TRBJ1-1, with 8 bases fitting TRBD1. V trimming: 4 bases; J trimming: 5 bases; junction bases outside the gene matches: 6. This CDR3 is built from 13 residues. Germline V lookup: CDR1 GTSNPN, CDR2 SVGIG (reference sequence). Here the CDR3 DNA reads TGTGCCTGGACCACAGGGGGAGGGACTGAAGCTTTCTTT. As protein: CAWTTGGGTEAFF.

The V call is TRBV29-1, the J call TRBJ2-3; 11 bases are a match to TRBD2. The CDR3 sequence is 15 residues long. Looked up from germline, CDR1 is SQVTM and CDR2 is ANQGSEA. The trim removed 6 bases at V and 4 bases at J, leaving 9 bases unmatched. CDR3 nucleotides: TGCAGCGTCGATGGGACTAGCGGAGGGGCAGATACGCAGTATTTT. Protein sequence: CSVDGTSGGADTQYF.

The chain's CDR3 is CASSLEGSALEQYF. In nucleotides, the CDR3 is TGTGCCAGCAGCCTAGAAGGTAGCGCCCTCGAGCAGTACTTC. V and J are TRBV5-8 and TRBJ2-7, with TRBD2 as a possible D gene (5 bases). The germline gives CDR1 SGHTS, CDR2 YDEGEE. Trimming shortened V by 4 bases and J by 6 bases, and 17 bases separated the two germline ends. The CDR3 extends over 14 amino acids.

The rearrangement joins TRBV10-3 to TRBJ2-2; 7 positions agree with TRBD2. Trimming took 2 bases from V and 5 from J; bases not matched to a gene: 5. Germline CDR1 is ENHRY and CDR2 is SYGVKD. The CDR3 contains 15 residues. CDR3 sequence reads: CAISELGRGTGELFF. DNA for the CDR3: TGTGCCATCAGTGAGCTGGGGCGGGGGACCGGGGAGCTGTTTTTT.

This chain links TRBV19 with TRBJ1-3; unclear D gene. The CDR3 extends over 17 amino acids. Germline V CDR1 and CDR2: LNHDA, SQIVND (reference sequence). Trimming pared 5 bases from V and 4 bases from J, leaving 21 bases between. In nucleotides, the CDR3 is TGTGCCAGTAGTCTCCCCCCCGTGCGGGGAAAAGGAAACACCATATATTTT. This codes for CASSLPPVRGKGNTIYF. Complete variable domain (other parts from reference TRBV19 and TRBJ1-3): DGGITQSPKYLFRKEGQNVTLSCEQNLNHDAMYWYRQDPGQGLRLIYYSQIVNDFQKGDIAEGYSVSREKKESFPLTVTSAQKNPTAFYLCASSLPPVRGKGNTIYFGEGSWLTVV.

The CDR3 here is CASSLSRDRGYNEQFF. CDR3 DNA: TGTGCCAGCAGCCTGTCCCGGGACAGGGGTTACAATGAGCAGTTCTTC. V and J are TRBV4-2 and TRBJ2-1; TRBD1 matches 10 bases. Germline-derived CDR1 and CDR2 are LGHNA and YNFKEQ. Trimming cost V 4 bases and J 4 bases; bases outside gene matches: 7. The CDR3 spans 16 residues.

The rearrangement joins TRBV2 to TRBJ1-2, with unresolved D. CDR1 SNHLY and CDR2 FYNNEI come from the germline V gene. The V gene lost 5 bases and the J gene lost 4 bases, with 20 bases spanning the gap. This CDR3 spans 16 amino acids. The CDR3 DNA is TGTGCCAGCAGTAAGGGCCCCGACTATGTCATCTATGGCTACACCTTC. Translated: CASSKGPDYVIYGYTF. The entire variable domain, with the rest obtained from reference TRBV2 and TRBJ1-2, is as follows: EPEVTQTPSHQVTQMGQEVILRCVPISNHLYFYWYRQILGQKVEFLVSFYNNEISEKSEIFDDQFSVERPDGSNFTLKIRSTKLEDSAMYFCASSKGPDYVIYGYTFGSGTRLTVV.

The chain links TRBV13 to TRBJ2-1; D possibly corresponds to TRBD2 (6 bases). Germline CDR1 PRHDT, CDR2 FYEKMQ (reference sequence). The CDR3 has 16 residues. Trimming took 5 bases from V and 2 from J, leaving 16 bases between them. This chain's CDR3 is CASSGGTAETYNEQFF. The CDR3 nucleotides are TGTGCCAGCAGCGGGGGGACGGCGGAAACCTACAATGAGCAGTTCTTC.

The chain links TRBV7-2 to TRBJ1-1; 9 bases fit TRBD1. The CDR3 loop spans 14 amino acids. Germline lookup yields CDR1 SGHTA and CDR2 FQGNSA. J lost 3 bases, V lost 1 base, and 0 bases had no gene match. The CDR3 spells CASSLGTGDTEAFF. The CDR3 DNA reads TGTGCCAGCAGCTTAGGGACAGGGGACACTGAAGCTTTCTTT.

The genes are TRBV10-1 and TRBJ2-1; 11 bases agree with TRBD2. The length of the CDR3 is 16 residues. V trimming: 0 bases; J trimming: 3 bases; junction bases outside the gene matches: 1. Germline lookup yields CDR1 WNHNN and CDR2 SYGVQD (reference sequence). CDR3 sequence reads: CASSESTSGVYNEQFF. In nucleotides, the CDR3 is TGCGCCAGCAGTGAGTCGACTAGCGGGGTCTACAATGAGCAGTTCTTC.

The J gene is TRBJ2-1, the V gene TRBV7-2; no reliable D call. Germline V gene lookup returns CDR1 SGHTA and CDR2 FQGNSA. V was cut by 5 bases and J by 3 bases, with 11 bases left in between. This CDR3 has 14 residues. CDR3 residues: CASSPRVVYNEQFF. In DNA, the CDR3 is TGTGCCAGCAGCCCCCGGGTGGTCTACAATGAGCAGTTCTTC.

V and J are TRBV7-2 and TRBJ2-7, with 9 bases identical to TRBD2. V lost 6 bases to trimming and J lost 2 bases; unmatched junction nucleotides: 2. Looked up from germline, CDR1 is SGHTA and CDR2 is FQGNSA. This CDR3 contains 13 residues. DNA of the CDR3: TGTGCCAGCAGACTAGCGGGTACCTACGAGCAGTACTTC. This codes for CASRLAGTYEQYF.

This clone was seen once. The rearrangement links TRBV9 to TRBJ1-1; no clear D. This CDR3 spans 15 amino acids. The V gene's germline CDR1 is SGDLS and CDR2 YYNGEE. Trimming left V 0 bases short and J 0 bases short, with 9 bases between. CDR3 nucleotide sequence: TGTGCCAGCAGCGTAGGAGGAGTAATGAACACTGAAGCTTTCTTT. This encodes CASSVGGVMNTEAFF.